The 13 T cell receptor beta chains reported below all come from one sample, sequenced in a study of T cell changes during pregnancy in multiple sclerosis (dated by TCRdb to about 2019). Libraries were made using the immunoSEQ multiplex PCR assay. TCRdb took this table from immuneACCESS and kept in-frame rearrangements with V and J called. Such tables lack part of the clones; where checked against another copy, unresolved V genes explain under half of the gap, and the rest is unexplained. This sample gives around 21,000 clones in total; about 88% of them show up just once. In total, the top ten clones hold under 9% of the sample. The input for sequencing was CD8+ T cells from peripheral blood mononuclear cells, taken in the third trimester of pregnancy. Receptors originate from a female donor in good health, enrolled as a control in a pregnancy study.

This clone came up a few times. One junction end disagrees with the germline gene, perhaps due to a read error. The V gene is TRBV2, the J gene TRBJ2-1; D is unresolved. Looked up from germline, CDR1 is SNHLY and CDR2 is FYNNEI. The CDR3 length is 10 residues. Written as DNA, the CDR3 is TGTGCCAGCAGAGCAGTTGAGGAGTTCTTC. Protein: CASRAVEEFF.

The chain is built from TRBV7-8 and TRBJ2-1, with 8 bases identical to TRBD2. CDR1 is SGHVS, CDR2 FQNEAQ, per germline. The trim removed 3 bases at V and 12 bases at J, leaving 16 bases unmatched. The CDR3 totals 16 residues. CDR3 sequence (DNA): TGTGCCAGCAGCTTGGTCGCCCGGGGGGGGCGGAGGAGGCAGTTCTTC. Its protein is CASSLVARGGRRRQFF.

The CDR3: CASSQGTSLWETQYF. CDR3 nucleotides: TGTGCCAGCAGCCAAGGGACTAGTTTGTGGGAGACCCAGTACTTC. The rearrangement links TRBV14 to TRBJ2-5, with 7 bases identical to TRBD2. With 1 base clipped from V and 5 bases from J, the junction kept 7 bases outside the gene matches. The length of the CDR3 is 15 residues. Germline V gene data show CDR1 as SGHDN and CDR2 as FVKESK.

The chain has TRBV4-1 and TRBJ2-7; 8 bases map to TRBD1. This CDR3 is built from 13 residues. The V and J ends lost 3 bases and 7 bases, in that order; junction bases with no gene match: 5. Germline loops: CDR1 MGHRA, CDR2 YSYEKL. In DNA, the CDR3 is TGCGCCAGCAGCCACCCCAGGGGGCAAGAGCAGTACTTC. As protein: CASSHPRGQEQYF.

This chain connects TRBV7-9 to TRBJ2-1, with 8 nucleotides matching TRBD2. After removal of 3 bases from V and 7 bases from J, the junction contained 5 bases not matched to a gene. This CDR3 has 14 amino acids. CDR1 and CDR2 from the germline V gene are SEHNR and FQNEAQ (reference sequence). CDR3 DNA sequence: TGTGCCAGCAGCTTCCCCGGGACTAGTAATGAGCAGTTCTTC. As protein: CASSFPGTSNEQFF. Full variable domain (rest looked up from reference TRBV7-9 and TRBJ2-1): DTGVSQNPRHKITKRGQNVTFRCDPISEHNRLYWYRQTLGQGPEFLTYFQNEAQLEKSRLLSDRFSAERPKGSFSTLEIQRTEQGDSAMYLCASSFPGTSNEQFFGPGTRLTVL.

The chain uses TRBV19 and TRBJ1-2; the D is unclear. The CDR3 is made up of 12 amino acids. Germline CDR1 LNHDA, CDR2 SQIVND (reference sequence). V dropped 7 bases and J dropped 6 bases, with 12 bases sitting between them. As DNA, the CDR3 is TGTGCCAGTACAAGTAGAGGTAATGGCTACACCTTC. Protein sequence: CASTSRGNGYTF.

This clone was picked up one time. The CDR3 sequence: CASGVPGVNTEAFF. CDR3 nucleotides: TGTGCCAGCGGAGTCCCGGGGGTGAACACTGAAGCTTTCTTT. The chain joins TRBV27 to TRBJ1-1; maybe TRBD1 (5 bases). Deletions cut 8 bases from V and 0 bases from J, with 13 bases between. The CDR3 has 14 amino acids. Per the germline V gene, CDR1 is MNHEY and CDR2 is SMNVEV (reference sequence).

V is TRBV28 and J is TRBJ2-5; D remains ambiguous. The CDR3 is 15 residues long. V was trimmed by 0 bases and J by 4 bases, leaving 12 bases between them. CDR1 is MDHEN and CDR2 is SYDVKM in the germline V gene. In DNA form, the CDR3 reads TGTGCCAGCAGTTTATGGACCCTTGGGCCAGAGACCCAGTACTTC. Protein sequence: CASSLWTLGPETQYF.

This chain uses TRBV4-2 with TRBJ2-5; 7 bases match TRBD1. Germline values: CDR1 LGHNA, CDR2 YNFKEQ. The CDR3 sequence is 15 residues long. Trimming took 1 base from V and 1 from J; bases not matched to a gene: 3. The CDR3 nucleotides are TGTGCCAGCAGCCAAGGGGCAGGGGGCCAAGAGACCCAGTACTTC. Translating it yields CASSQGAGGQETQYF.

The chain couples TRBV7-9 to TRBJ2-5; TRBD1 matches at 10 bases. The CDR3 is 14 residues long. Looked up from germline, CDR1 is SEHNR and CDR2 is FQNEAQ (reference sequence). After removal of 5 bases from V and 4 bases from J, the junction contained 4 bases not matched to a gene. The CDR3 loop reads CASSPTGGGETQYF. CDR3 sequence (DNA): TGTGCCAGCAGCCCGACAGGGGGCGGAGAGACCCAGTACTTC.

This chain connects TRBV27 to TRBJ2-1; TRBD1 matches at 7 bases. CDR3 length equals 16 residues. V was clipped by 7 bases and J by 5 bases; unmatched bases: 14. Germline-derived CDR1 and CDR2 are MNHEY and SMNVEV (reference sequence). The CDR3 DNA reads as TGTGCCAGCACCATGGCTAGGGGGCCTTTCGACAATGAGCAGTTCTTC. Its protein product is CASTMARGPFDNEQFF.

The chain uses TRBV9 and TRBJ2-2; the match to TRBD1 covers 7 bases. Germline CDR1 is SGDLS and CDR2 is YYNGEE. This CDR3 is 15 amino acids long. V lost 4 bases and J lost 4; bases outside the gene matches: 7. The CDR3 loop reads CASSPWDSSTGELFF. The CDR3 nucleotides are TGTGCCAGCAGCCCGTGGGACAGCTCCACCGGGGAGCTGTTTTTT.

The CDR3 loop is CASSFSGSGSPLGLTHEQYF. CDR3 nucleotides: TGCGCCAGCAGCTTTTCGGGGTCGGGCAGTCCCCTAGGGCTCACCCACGAGCAGTACTTC. J is TRBJ2-7 and V is TRBV5-1; perhaps TRBD2 as D (5 bases). Germline CDR1 reads SGHRS; CDR2 reads YFSETQ. The germline V and J ends were trimmed by 2 bases and 5 bases, with 32 bases remaining between them. The CDR3 runs 20 residues.